This T cell receptor beta chain was sequenced during a study of blood T cells in healthy people across ages. This clonotype was detected a few times. A sample-barcoded 5' primer and a J-beta primer mix were used in a second PCR of roughly 7 to 12 cycles. TCRdb re-analysed the 5' RACE reads in MiXCR, keeping a single row per CDR3 protein. Altogether about 1.7 million distinct CDR3 sequences are present, 28% being singletons, with the ten largest covering roughly 8.2%. The CDR3 covers 13 residues. Trimming took off 7 bases at V and 1 base at J, with 10 bases between the two ends. CDR1 KGHSH and CDR2 LQKENI come from the germline V gene.

The V call is TRBV18, the J call TRBJ2-5, with no clear D. The material sequenced was blood. This TCR was sampled from a woman aged 25 to 45 in good health. The CDR3 nucleotides are TGTGCCAGCTGCGGTCAGGCCCAAGAGACCCAGTACTTC. Translated, it gives CASCGQAQETQYF.